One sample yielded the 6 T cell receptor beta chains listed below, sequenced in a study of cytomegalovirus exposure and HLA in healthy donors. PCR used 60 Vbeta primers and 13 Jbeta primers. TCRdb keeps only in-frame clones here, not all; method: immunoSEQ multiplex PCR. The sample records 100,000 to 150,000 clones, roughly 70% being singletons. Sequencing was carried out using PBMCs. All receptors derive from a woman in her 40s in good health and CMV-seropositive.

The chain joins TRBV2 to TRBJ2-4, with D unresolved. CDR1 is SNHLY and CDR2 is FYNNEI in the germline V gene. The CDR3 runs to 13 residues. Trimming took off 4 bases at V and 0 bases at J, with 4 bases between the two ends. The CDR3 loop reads CASSAVAKNIQYF. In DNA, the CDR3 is TGTGCCAGCAGTGCTGTAGCCAAAAACATTCAGTACTTC.

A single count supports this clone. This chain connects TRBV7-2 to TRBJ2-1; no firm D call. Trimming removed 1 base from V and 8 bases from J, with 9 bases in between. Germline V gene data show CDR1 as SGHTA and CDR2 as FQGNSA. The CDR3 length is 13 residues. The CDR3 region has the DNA TGTGCCAGCAGCTTAGGTCCAGGCGATGAGCAGTTCTTC. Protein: CASSLGPGDEQFF.

The CDR3 region is CAWSRGPEAGELFF. The CDR3 DNA sequence: TGTGCCTGGAGCCGTGGCCCGGAGGCCGGGGAGCTGTTTTTT. The chain joins TRBV30 to TRBJ2-2; D possibly corresponds to TRBD2 (5 bases). This CDR3 has 14 residues. Germline CDR1 GTSNPN, CDR2 SVGIG (reference sequence). The ends were cut back, 3 bases at V and 6 bases at J, with 14 bases in the middle.

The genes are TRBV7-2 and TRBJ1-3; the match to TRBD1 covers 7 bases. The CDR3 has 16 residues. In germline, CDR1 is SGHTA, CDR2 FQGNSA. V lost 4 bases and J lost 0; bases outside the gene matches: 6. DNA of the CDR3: TGTGCCAGCAGCTGGGGACAGCCGGGCTCTGGAAACACCATATATTTT. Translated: CASSWGQPGSGNTIYF.

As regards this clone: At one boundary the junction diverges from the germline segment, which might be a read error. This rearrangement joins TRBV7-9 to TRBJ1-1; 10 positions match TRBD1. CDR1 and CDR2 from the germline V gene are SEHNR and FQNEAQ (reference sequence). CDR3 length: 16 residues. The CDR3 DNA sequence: TGTTCCAGCAGCCTCGAGACAGGGGGCGTGAACACTGAAGCTTTCTTT. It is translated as CSSSLETGGVNTEAFF.

The CDR3 DNA follows: TGTGCCAGCAGCTTAAAACGGGGTAACACCGGGGAGCTGTTTTTT. Protein sequence: CASSLKRGNTGELFF. The chain carries TRBV7-2 and TRBJ2-2; D may be TRBD2 (5 bases). Trimming took off 2 bases at V and 2 bases at J, with 9 bases between the two ends. CDR3 length: 15 residues. From germline, CDR1 is SGHTA and CDR2 FQGNSA.